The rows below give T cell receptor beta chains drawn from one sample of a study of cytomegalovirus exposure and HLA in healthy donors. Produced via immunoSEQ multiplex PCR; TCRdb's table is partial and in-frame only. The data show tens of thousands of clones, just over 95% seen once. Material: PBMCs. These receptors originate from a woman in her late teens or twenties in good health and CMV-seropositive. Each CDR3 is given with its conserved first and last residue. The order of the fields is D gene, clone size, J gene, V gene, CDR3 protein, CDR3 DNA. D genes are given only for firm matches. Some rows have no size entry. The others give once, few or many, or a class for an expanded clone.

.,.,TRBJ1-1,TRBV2,CASSVRWNTEAFF,TGTGCCAGCAGTGTCCGGTGGAACACTGAAGCTTTCTTT
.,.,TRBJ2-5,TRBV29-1,CSARESVETQYF,TGCAGCGCCCGGGAGTCGGTGGAGACCCAGTACTTC
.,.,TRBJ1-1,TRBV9,CASSVAEEGRPNTEAFF,TGTGCCAGCAGCGTAGCTGAGGAGGGAAGGCCGAACACTGAAGCTTTCTTT
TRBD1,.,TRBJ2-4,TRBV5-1,CASSLDRDRGHIQYF,TGCGCCAGCAGCTTGGACAGGGACAGGGGTCACATTCAGTACTTC
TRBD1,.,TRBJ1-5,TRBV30,CAWSAISLDRVNQPQHF,TGTGCCTGGAGCGCCATTTCCCTGGACAGGGTCAATCAGCCCCAGCATTTT
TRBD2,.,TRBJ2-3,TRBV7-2,CASSFRLAGVGTDTQYF,TGTGCCAGCAGCTTCAGGCTAGCGGGAGTCGGCACAGATACGCAGTATTTT
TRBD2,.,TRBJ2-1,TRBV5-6,CASSLPIEREGPSSNEQFF,TGTGCCAGCAGCTTGCCTATCGAGCGGGAGGGCCCGTCATCAAATGAGCAGTTCTTC
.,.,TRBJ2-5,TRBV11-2,CASSHTVGQLGWETQYF,TGTGCCAGCAGCCATACCGTTGGACAGCTAGGGTGGGAGACCCAGTACTTC
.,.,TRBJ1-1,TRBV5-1,CASSLTQGENTEAFF,TGCGCCAGCAGCTTAACACAGGGCGAGAACACTGAAGCTTTCTTT
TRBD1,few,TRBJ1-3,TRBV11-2,CASSTRQGYTIYF,TGTGCCAGCAGCACCCGACAGGGGTACACCATATATTTT
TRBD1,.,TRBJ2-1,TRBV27,CASSLQGDAYNEQFF,TGTGCCAGCAGTTTACAGGGGGACGCCTACAATGAGCAGTTCTTC
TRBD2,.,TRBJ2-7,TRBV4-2,CASSTVAGVGREQYF,TGTGCCAGCAGCACGGTAGCGGGAGTCGGGAGGGAGCAGTACTTC
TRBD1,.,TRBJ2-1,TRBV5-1,CASSLDRGRLSSYNEQFF,TGCGCCAGCAGCTTGGACAGGGGGCGCCTCAGCTCCTACAATGAGCAGTTCTTC
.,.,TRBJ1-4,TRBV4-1,CASSQGGRNNEKLFF,TGCGCCAGCAGCCAAGGGGGCAGGAATAATGAAAAACTGTTTTTT
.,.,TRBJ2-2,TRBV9,CASSVGLKSTGELFF,TGTGCCAGCAGCGTAGGTCTAAAAAGCACCGGGGAGCTGTTTTTT
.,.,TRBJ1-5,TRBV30,CAWSGAGDQPQHF,TGTGCCTGGAGTGGGGCAGGGGATCAGCCCCAGCATTTT
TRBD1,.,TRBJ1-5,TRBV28,CASSFYGTGGNQPQHF,TGTGCCAGCAGTTTCTACGGGACAGGGGGAAATCAGCCCCAGCATTTT
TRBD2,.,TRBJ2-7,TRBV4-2,CASSQGGGYEQYF,TGTGCCAGCAGCCAAGGGGGGGGCTACGAGCAGTACTTC
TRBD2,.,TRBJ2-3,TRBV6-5,CASSQLAASTDTQYF,TGTGCCAGCAGTCAACTAGCGGCTAGCACAGATACGCAGTATTTT
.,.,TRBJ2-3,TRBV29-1,CSVEDRFGSGRTDTQYF,TGCAGCGTTGAAGATCGGTTCGGTAGCGGACGCACAGATACGCAGTATTTT
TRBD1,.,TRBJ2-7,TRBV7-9,CASSRDRAPYEQYF,TGTGCCAGCAGCCGGGACAGGGCCCCCTACGAGCAGTACTTC
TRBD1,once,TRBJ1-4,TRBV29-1,CSANGLAGGQEKLFF,TGCAGCGCAAACGGGTTAGCAGGGGGCCAGGAAAAACTGTTTTTT
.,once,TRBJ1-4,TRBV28,CASRGAGEKLFF,TGTGCCAGCAGGGGGGCAGGCGAAAAACTGTTTTTT
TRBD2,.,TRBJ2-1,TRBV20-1,CSVAGENEQFF,TGCAGTGTAGCGGGAGAAAATGAGCAGTTCTTC
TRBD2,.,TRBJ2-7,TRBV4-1,CASSQDPYPGLAAEQYF,TGCGCCAGCAGCCAAGACCCGTATCCGGGACTAGCTGCCGAGCAGTACTTC
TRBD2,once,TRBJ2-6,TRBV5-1,CASSPGGSSGANVLTF,TGCGCCAGCAGCCCTGGCGGGAGCTCTGGGGCCAACGTCCTGACTTTC
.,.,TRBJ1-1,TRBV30,CAWSRGSTEAFF,TGTGCCTGGAGTAGAGGGAGCACTGAAGCTTTCTTT
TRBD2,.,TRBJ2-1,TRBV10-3,CAIRGAGVDANEQFF,TGTGCCATCAGGGGAGCGGGAGTCGACGCCAATGAGCAGTTCTTC
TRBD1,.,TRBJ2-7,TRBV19,CASSAAGTGDYEQYF,TGTGCCAGTAGTGCGGCCGGGACAGGCGATTACGAGCAGTACTTC
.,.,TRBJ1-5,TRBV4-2,CASSQAQVSNQPQHF,TGTGCCAGCAGCCAAGCCCAGGTGAGCAATCAGCCCCAGCATTTT
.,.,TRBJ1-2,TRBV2,CASSGSGFGYTF,TGTGCCAGCAGTGGTTCAGGCTTTGGCTACACCTTC
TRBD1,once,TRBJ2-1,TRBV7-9,CASSRTGGHEQFF,TGTGCCAGCAGCCGAACAGGGGGACATGAGCAGTTCTTC
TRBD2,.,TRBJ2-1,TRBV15,CATSRELRTSGYNEQFF,TGTGCCACCAGCAGAGAGCTGAGGACTAGCGGATACAATGAGCAGTTCTTC
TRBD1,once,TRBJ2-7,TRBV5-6,CASSLGQGNEQYF,TGTGCCAGCAGCTTAGGACAGGGGAACGAGCAGTACTTC
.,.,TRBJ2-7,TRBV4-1,CASSQEPGIGSEQYF,TGCGCCAGCAGCCAAGAACCCGGGATTGGAAGCGAGCAGTACTTC
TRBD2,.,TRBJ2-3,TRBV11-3,CASSFTSGSTDTQYF,TGTGCCAGCAGCTTCACTAGCGGGAGCACAGATACGCAGTATTTT
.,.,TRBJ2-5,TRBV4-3,CASSQDVRATETQYF,TGCGCCAGCAGCCAAGATGTCAGGGCTACCGAGACCCAGTACTTC
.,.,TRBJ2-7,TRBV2,CASGSFGQYF,TGTGCCAGCGGTTCGTTCGGGCAGTACTTC
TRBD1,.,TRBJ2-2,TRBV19,CASSKIQGKFTGELFF,TGTGCCAGTAGTAAAATACAGGGGAAATTCACCGGGGAGCTGTTTTTT
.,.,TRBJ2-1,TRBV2,CASSEGVRLAEQFF,TGTGCCAGCAGTGAAGGGGTCCGACTCGCTGAGCAGTTCTTC
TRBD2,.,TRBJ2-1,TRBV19,CASSMTSGGFNEQFF,TGTGCCAGTAGTATGACTAGCGGGGGTTTCAATGAGCAGTTCTTC
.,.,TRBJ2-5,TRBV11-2,CASSQLVETQYF,TGTGCCAGCAGTCAGCTAGTAGAGACCCAGTACTTC
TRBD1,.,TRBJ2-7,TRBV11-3,CASSRKGTGTYEQYF,TGTGCCAGCAGCCGGAAGGGGACAGGGACCTACGAGCAGTACTTC
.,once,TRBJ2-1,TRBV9,CASSASGAAYNEQFF,TGTGCCAGCAGCGCTTCGGGAGCGGCCTACAATGAGCAGTTCTTC
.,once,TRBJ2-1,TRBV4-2,CASSQEGRSTYNEQFF,TGTGCCAGCAGCCAAGAGGGGCGGAGTACCTACAATGAGCAGTTCTTC
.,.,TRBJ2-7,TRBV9,CASSVAPAGFRTGVGEQYF,TGTGCCAGCAGCGTAGCTCCGGCGGGATTTCGGACAGGTGTTGGGGAGCAGTACTTC
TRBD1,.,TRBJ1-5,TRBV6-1,CASSSGQGQPQHF,TGTGCCAGCAGTTCTGGACAGGGTCAGCCCCAGCATTTT
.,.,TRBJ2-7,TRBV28,CASRRRTLLAYEQYF,TGTGCCAGCAGGCGGAGGACCCTACTCGCTTACGAGCAGTACTTC